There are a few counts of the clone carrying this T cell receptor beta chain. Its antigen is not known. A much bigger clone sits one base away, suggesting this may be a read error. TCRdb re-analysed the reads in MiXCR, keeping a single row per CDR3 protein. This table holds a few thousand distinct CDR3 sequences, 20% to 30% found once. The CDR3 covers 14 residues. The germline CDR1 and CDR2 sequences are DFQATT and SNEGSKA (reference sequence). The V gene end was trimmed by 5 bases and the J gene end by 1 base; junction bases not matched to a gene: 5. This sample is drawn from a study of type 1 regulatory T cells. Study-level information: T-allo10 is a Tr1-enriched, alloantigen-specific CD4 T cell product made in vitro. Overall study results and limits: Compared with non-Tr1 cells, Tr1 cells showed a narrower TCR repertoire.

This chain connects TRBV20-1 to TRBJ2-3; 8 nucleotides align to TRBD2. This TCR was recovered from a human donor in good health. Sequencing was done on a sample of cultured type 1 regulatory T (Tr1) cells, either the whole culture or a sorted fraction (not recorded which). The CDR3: CSALGGGGTDTQYF. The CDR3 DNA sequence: TGCAGTGCTCTCGGGGGGGGGGGCACAGATACGCAGTATTTT.